One and the same sample provided the 8 T cell receptor beta chains below, sequenced in a study of CXCR3-negative and CXCR3-positive naive CD8 T cells. Their target antigens are unknown. Study-level points and caveats: Relative to CXCR3-negative naive cells, CXCR3-positive naive cells had more hydrophobic TRB CDR3s.

TRB cDNA libraries were made by UMI-labeled 5' RACE. TCRdb reprocessed the 5' RACE reads and stores each CDR3 protein as one record, lacking DNA. The table for this sample gives over 150,000 distinct CDR3 sequences. Sequenced sample: naive CXCR3+ CD8+ T cells from blood. Subset indicated: CD45RO-CCR7+CD27+CD95- naive CD8+ T cells expressing CXCR3 (TNR3+). The receptors shown here come from a human donor in good health. Some clones in this sample may be carry-over from other donors' samples.

The chain is built from TRBV7-2 and TRBJ2-7; the D call of TRBD2 rests on TCRdb alone, since no DNA is present to check it. In germline, CDR1 is SGHTA, CDR2 FQGNSA. There are 14 residues in the CDR3. The CDR3 here is CASSQRGESYEQYF.

The genes are TRBV27 and TRBJ2-1; the TCRdb D gene call, TRBD2, has no DNA to confirm it. Per germline, CDR1 MNHEY and CDR2 SMNVEV (reference sequence). The CDR3 runs 16 residues. The CDR3 is CASSLGSGGSYNEQFF.

The chain recombines TRBV7-2 with TRBJ2-5; the D call from TCRdb, TRBD2, cannot be confirmed without DNA. This CDR3 contains 15 residues. The germline V gene has CDR1 SGHTA and CDR2 FQGNSA. The CDR3 loop is CASSLVLAEGETQYF.

The V call is TRBV5-1, the J call TRBJ2-7. Germline V gives CDR1 SGHRS, CDR2 YFSETQ. This CDR3 region has 13 residues. CDR3: CASSLIPTYEQYF.

The genes are TRBV15 and TRBJ1-2; the D gene TCRdb calls, TRBD1, cannot be checked with no DNA. Germline CDR1 LNHNV, CDR2 YYDKDF (reference sequence). CDR3 length: 15 residues. CDR3 amino acids: CATSSYGQADYGYTF.

The chain combines TRBV29-1 with TRBJ2-7; TCRdb proposes TRBD1, but this gene call is untestable without DNA. This CDR3 contains 12 residues. Germline V CDR1 and CDR2: SQVTM, ANQGSEA. CDR3 region: CSVETGPVEQYF.

The V call is TRBV4-1, the J call TRBJ2-3; TCRdb selects TRBD1, and the lack of DNA leaves this call unchecked. Germline assignment: CDR1 MGHRA and CDR2 YSYEKL. The CDR3 sequence is 14 residues long. The CDR3 spells CASSLGGATDTQYF.

The chain links TRBV7-6 to TRBJ2-7; TCRdb reports TRBD1, a call that lacks DNA to check it against. There are 15 residues in the CDR3. Germline values: CDR1 SGHVS, CDR2 FNYEAQ. The chain's CDR3 is CASSQTGTASYEQYF.